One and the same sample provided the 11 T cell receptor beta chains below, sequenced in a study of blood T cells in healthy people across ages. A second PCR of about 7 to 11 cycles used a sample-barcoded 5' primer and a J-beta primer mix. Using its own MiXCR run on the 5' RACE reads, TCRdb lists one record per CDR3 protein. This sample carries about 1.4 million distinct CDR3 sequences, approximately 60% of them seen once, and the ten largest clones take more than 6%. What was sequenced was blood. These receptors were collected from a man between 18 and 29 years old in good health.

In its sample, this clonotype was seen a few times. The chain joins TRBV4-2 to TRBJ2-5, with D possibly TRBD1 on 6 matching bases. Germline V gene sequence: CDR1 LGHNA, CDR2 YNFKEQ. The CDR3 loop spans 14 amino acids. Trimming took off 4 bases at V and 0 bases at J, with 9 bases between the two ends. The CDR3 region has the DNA TGTGCCAGCAGCCGCCGGGACAACCAAGAGACCCAGTACTTC. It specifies CASSRRDNQETQYF.

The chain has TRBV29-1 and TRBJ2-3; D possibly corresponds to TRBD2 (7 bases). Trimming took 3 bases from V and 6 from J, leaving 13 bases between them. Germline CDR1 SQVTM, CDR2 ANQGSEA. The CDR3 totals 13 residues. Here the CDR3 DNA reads TGCAGCGTTGACAACAGGGAGGGCGATACGCAGTATTTT. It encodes CSVDNREGDTQYF.

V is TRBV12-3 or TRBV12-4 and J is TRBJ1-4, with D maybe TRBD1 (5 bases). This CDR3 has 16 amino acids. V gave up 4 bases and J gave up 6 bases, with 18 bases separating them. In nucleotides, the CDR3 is TGTGCCAGCAGTTCCATATCTGCAGGGACGGATGAAAAACTGTTTTTT. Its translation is CASSSISAGTDEKLFF.

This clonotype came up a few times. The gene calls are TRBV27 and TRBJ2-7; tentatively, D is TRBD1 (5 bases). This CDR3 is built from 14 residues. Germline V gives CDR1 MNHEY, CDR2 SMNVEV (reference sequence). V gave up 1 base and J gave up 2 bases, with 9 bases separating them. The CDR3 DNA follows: TGTGCCAGCAGTTTATTGCTGGGGCCCTACGAGCAGTACTTC. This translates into CASSLLLGPYEQYF.

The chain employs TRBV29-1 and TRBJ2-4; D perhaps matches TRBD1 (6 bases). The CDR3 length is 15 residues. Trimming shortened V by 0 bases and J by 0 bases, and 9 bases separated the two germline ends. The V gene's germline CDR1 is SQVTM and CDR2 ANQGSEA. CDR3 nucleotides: TGCAGCGTTGAAGATCGCAGGGGAGCCAAAAACATTCAGTACTTC. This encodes CSVEDRRGAKNIQYF.

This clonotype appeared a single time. CDR3 sequence (DNA): TGTGCCACCAGCACCAATAAGCGGGGCGCCACAGATACGCAGTATTTT. This codes for CATSTNKRGATDTQYF. The rearrangement joins TRBV15 to TRBJ2-3; 7 nucleotides match TRBD2. Germline V gene lookup returns CDR1 LNHNV and CDR2 YYDKDF (reference sequence). The CDR3 has 16 amino acids. V gave up 4 bases and J gave up 2 bases; unmatched junction bases: 9.

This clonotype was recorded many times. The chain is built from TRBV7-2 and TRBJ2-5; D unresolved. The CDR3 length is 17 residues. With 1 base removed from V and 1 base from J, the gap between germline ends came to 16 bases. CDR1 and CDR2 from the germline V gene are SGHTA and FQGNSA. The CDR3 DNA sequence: TGTGCCAGCAGCTTAGGGCGCGGCAGCCAGCTCCAAGAGACCCAGTACTTC. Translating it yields CASSLGRGSQLQETQYF.

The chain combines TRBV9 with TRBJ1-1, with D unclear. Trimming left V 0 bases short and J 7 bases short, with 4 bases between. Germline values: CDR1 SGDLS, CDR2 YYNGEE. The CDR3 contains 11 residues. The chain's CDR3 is CASSVVDEAFF. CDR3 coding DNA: TGTGCCAGCAGCGTAGTAGATGAAGCTTTCTTT.

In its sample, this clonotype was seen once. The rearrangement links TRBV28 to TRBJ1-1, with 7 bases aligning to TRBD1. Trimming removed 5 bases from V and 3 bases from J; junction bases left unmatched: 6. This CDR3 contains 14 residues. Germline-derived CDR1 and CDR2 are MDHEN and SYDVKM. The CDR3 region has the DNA TGTGCCAGCAGTCTCAGGGGGTATGACACTGAAGCTTTCTTT. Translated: CASSLRGYDTEAFF.

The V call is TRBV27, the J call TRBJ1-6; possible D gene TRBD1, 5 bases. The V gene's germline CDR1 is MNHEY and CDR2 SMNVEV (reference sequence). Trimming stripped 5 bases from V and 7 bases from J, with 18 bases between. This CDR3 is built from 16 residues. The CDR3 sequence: CASSAVRTNGNSPLHF. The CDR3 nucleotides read TGTGCCAGCAGTGCGGTCCGGACAAATGGGAATTCACCCCTCCACTTT.

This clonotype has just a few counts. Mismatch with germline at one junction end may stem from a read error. The CDR3, as DNA: TGTGCCAGCAGTTTAATAGACAGGGCTGGCACGGATACGCAGTATTTT. It specifies CASSLIDRAGTDTQYF. This sequence joins TRBV27 and TRBJ2-3, with 7 bases lining up with TRBD1. CDR3 length: 16 amino acids. Germline CDR1 and CDR2: MNHEY and SMNVEV (reference sequence).